The text below deals with one TCR beta chain. This entry comes from a study of blood T cell repertoires in COVID-19. About the study: The samples span acute and convalescent COVID-19 from the United States, Italy and Spain. Nucleic acid was either cDNA or gDNA, and it came from T cells, B-cell-depleted T cells, or PBMCs.

Authors' analysis steps: Amplification from reference gene primers served as the basis for estimated nucleated cell counts. The assay was immunoSEQ multiplex PCR, and TCRdb's table has in-frame clones only and misses some. The DNA was the basis for D and trimming; V, J and clone size are from that table. The sample holds roughly 220,000 clones, 80% to 85% seen once. CDR1 and CDR2 from the germline V gene are MGHRA and YSYEKL. The V segment lost 4 bases and the J segment 2 bases; nucleotides outside the gene matches: 4. The CDR3 spans 16 residues. Source material: peripheral blood. The clonotype was recovered from a woman in her sixties or seventies who had recovered from COVID-19. The V and J genes are TRBV4-1 and TRBJ1-3; 11 bases align to TRBD1. CDR3 sequence: CASSRPGQGAGNTIYF. In nucleotides, the CDR3 is TGCGCCAGCAGCCGCCCGGGACAGGGGGCTGGAAACACCATATATTTT.